This paragraph reports one T cell receptor beta chain. The target antigen is unknown. Use of 60 Vbeta and 13 Jbeta primers characterized the PCR. The protocol was immunoSEQ multiplex PCR, while the TCRdb copy is restricted to in-frame clones and leaves out a portion. Here the sample spans roughly 100,000 clones, approximately 72% being singletons. The sample originates from a study of cytomegalovirus exposure and HLA in healthy donors. Findings of the study overall: Reportedly, fewer N-insertions than the approximately 600-donor mean appeared in an Asian-associated ancestry cluster in a later analysis. It was reportedly the case that the classifier diagnosed cytomegalovirus status with high specificity and sensitivity. Later genetic work tied a missense DCLRE1C variant to beta-chain V and J trimming. Later analysis indicated greater clonal expansion among HLA-associated TCR beta chains than among equally common other chains.

CDR1 is LNHDA, CDR2 SQIVND, per germline (reference sequence). The CDR3 runs 11 residues. The V and J ends lost 9 bases and 1 base respectively, with 6 bases between them. The origin of this receptor is a woman between 50 and 59 years old in good health and CMV-seronegative. Sequenced: PBMCs. V gene TRBV19 combines with J gene TRBJ1-1; D gene unclear. CDR3 loop: CASRKNTEAFF. CDR3 nucleotide sequence: TGTGCCAGCAGGAAGAACACTGAAGCTTTCTTT.